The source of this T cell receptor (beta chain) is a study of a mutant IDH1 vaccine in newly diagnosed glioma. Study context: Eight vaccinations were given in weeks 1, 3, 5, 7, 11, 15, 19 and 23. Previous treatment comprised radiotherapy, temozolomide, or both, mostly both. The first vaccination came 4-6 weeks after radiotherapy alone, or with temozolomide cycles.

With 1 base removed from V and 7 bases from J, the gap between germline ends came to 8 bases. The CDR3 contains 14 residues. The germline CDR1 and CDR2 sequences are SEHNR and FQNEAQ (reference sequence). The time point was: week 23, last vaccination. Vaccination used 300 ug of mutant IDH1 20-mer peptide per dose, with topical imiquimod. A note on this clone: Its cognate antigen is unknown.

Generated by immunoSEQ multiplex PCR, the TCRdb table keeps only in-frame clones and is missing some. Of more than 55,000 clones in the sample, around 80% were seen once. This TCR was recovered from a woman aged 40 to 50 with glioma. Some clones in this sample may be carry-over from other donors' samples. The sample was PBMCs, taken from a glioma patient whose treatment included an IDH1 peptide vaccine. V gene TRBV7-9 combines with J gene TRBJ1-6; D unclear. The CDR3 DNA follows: TGTGCCAGCAGCTTAGTCAGCGAGAATTCACCCCTCCACTTT. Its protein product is CASSLVSENSPLHF.